These 11 T cell receptor beta chains came from one sample sequenced in a study of beta chain features in type 1 diabetes. Expressed TCRB transcripts were sequenced after all isolated RNA was converted to cDNA. The data were produced by immunoSEQ multiplex PCR, yet TCRdb's version contains in-frame clones alone and is incomplete. In the table there are 150,000 to 190,000 clones, 9% to 12% of which are singletons. Whole-study results and caveats: Researchers report that Type 1 diabetes patients had moderately but significantly shorter TCRB CDR3s across all four CD4+ subsets.

No cognate antigen is known for these TCRs. Specimen: central memory CD4+ T cells from blood. These receptors all come from a young man with type 1 diabetes.

The sample holds many counts of this clone. The chain is built from TRBV6-5 and TRBJ2-1, with 7 bases identical to TRBD2. J gave up 1 base and V 4 bases, and 1 base lay outside the gene matches. From germline, CDR1 is MNHEY and CDR2 SVGAGI. This CDR3 region has 14 residues. The CDR3 DNA is TGTGCCAGCAGTTTCGGGAGGTCCTACAATGAGCAGTTCTTC. This encodes CASSFGRSYNEQFF.

In this sample, this clone turned up a few times. The chain combines TRBV18 with TRBJ2-1; D ambiguous. From germline, CDR1 is KGHSH and CDR2 LQKENI. V was trimmed by 2 bases and J by 5 bases, leaving 7 bases between them. This CDR3 has 13 residues. CDR3 protein: CASSPAPDNEQFF. As DNA, the CDR3 is TGTGCCAGCTCACCAGCGCCGGACAATGAGCAGTTCTTC.

This clone was seen a handful of times. This rearrangement joins TRBV29-1 to TRBJ1-1; 9 bases line up with TRBD1. Looked up from germline, CDR1 is SQVTM and CDR2 is ANQGSEA. The CDR3 covers 14 residues. J gave up 4 bases and V 7 bases, and 10 bases lay outside the gene matches. The chain's CDR3 is CSAGTGSGGTEAFF. The CDR3 DNA reads TGCAGCGCCGGGACAGGGTCAGGGGGCACTGAAGCTTTCTTT. The variable domain in full, with the rest retrieved from reference TRBV29-1 and TRBJ1-1, is SAVISQKPSRDICQRGTSLTIQCQVDSQVTMMFWYRQQPGQSLTLIATANQGSEATYESGFVIDKFPISRPNLTFSTLTVSNMSPEDSSIYLCSAGTGSGGTEAFFGQGTRLTVV.

This clone was observed a handful of times. V usage is TRBV7-9 and J usage is TRBJ1-2; 9 bases match TRBD1. The CDR3 consists of 16 residues. Losses at the gene ends were 1 base for V and 3 bases for J; bases not matched to a gene: 6. Germline V gene data show CDR1 as SEHNR and CDR2 as FQNEAQ (reference sequence). The CDR3: CASSLGRDREDYGYTF. DNA of the CDR3: TGTGCCAGCAGCTTAGGCAGGGACAGGGAAGACTATGGCTACACCTTC.

A remark on this clone: The junction and the germline gene differ at one end; a read error may be behind it. CDR3 region: CASREAGETDTQYF. The CDR3 region has the DNA TGTGCCAGCAGGGAAGCGGGAGAAACAGATACGCAGTATTTT. V is TRBV6-1 and J is TRBJ2-3, with TRBD2 matching over 8 bases. The V gene's germline CDR1 is MNHNS and CDR2 SASEGT. This CDR3 contains 14 residues.

DNA for the CDR3: TGCGCCAGCAGCTTGGACCCAGGGGGGAATGAGCAGTTCTTC. It translates to CASSLDPGGNEQFF. The chain employs TRBV5-1 and TRBJ2-1, with D possibly being TRBD1 (7 bases). Germline V gene lookup returns CDR1 SGHRS and CDR2 YFSETQ. The CDR3 length is 14 residues. Deletions cut 0 bases from V and 7 bases from J, with 11 bases between.

This clone has more than one count but fewer than ten. Its ends do not fully match the called genes, so a read error is possible. This chain links TRBV19 with TRBJ1-5; a weak D match, TRBD1 (5 bases). CDR3 length equals 17 residues. CDR1 and CDR2 from the germline V gene are LNHDA and SQIVND (reference sequence). CDR3 DNA sequence: TGTGCCAGTAGTAAGGGCCGGACAACCGGTAGCTATCAGCCCCAGCATTTT. Encoded protein: CASSKGRTTGSYQPQHF.

The genes are TRBV6-1 and TRBJ2-7; D is possibly TRBD2 (5 bases). V lost 7 bases and J 6 bases, leaving 22 bases between the germline ends. CDR3 length equals 15 residues. Germline V gene sequence: CDR1 MNHNS, CDR2 SASEGT. CDR3 nucleotides: TGTGCCAGCACCGAAGGAGGAGCGCTCCCCCGCGAGCAGTACTTC. Translating gives CASTEGGALPREQYF.

The rearrangement uses TRBV6-5 and TRBJ2-3, with D possibly being TRBD1 (6 bases). The CDR3 loop spans 15 amino acids. Germline V lookup: CDR1 MNHEY, CDR2 SVGAGI. Deletions cut 5 bases from V and 2 bases from J, with 14 bases between. The CDR3 is CASSPTGTNTDTQYF. As DNA, the CDR3 is TGTGCCAGCAGTCCCACCGGGACAAACACAGATACGCAGTATTTT.

This clone came up a few times. The chain links TRBV5-4 to TRBJ1-4; no definite D call. CDR3 length: 14 residues. The V and J ends lost 0 bases and 5 bases respectively, with 8 bases between them. Germline V gene data show CDR1 as SGHNT and CDR2 as YYREEE (reference sequence). The CDR3 DNA follows: TGTGCCAGCAGCTTGGGGCAGGAAAATGAAAAACTGTTTTTT. Encoded protein: CASSLGQENEKLFF.

The genes are TRBV11-2 and TRBJ2-1; D may be TRBD1 (6 bases). Germline V gene sequence: CDR1 SGHAT, CDR2 FQNNGV. The V end was cut by 7 bases, the J end by 6 bases, with 13 bases between. The CDR3 runs 13 residues. This CDR3 reads CASTPGDINEQFF. The CDR3 bases are TGTGCCAGCACCCCAGGGGACATCAATGAGCAGTTCTTC.